These 5 T cell receptor beta chains originate from one sample sequenced in a study of tumor-infiltrating lymphocytes in primary liver carcinoma. With a constant-region primer, TCR beta cDNA was made from approximately 520 ng of total RNA. It was through three nested multiplex PCR rounds of slightly modified ARM-PCR that TCR beta libraries arose. The first two PCR rounds used TRBV1-TRBV30 primers with a Cbeta primer, 10 cycles each. TCRdb processed the multiplex PCR reads anew with MiXCR; each CDR3 protein has one entry. The repertoire holds over 95,000 distinct CDR3 sequences, with around 63% as singletons. The tissue used was unsorted bulk material of about 19-30 mg. RNA and DNA were co-extracted from it with the AllPrep DNA/RNA mini kit. The sample consisted of liver tumor tissue from sampling region 5. Subset defined: tumor region T5, tumor centre. These TCRs come from a woman aged 55-75 years with primary liver carcinoma and hepatitis B virus infection.

Notes on this clonotype: At one boundary the junction diverges from the germline segment, which might be a read error. V and J are TRBV11-2 and TRBJ1-4; D is unclear. This CDR3 is 15 amino acids long. Per the germline V gene, CDR1 is SGHAT and CDR2 is FQNNGV. CDR3 nucleotides: TGTGCCGGCAGCTACCGTGGTGTGGGTGGGGAAAAACTGTTTTTT. Residues: CAGSYRGVGGEKLFF.

Note on this clonotype: At one of its ends the junction is not consistent with the germline gene, which may arise from a read error. CDR3 sequence: CTSSLTIQGGGGYTF. CDR3 nucleotides: TGTACCAGCAGCTTAACAATACAAGGAGGTGGTGGCTACACCTTC. The genes are TRBV11-2 and TRBJ1-2; unclear D gene. Germline CDR1 SGHAT, CDR2 FQNNGV. The CDR3 sequence is 15 residues long.

As regards this clonotype: Sequence at one end of the junction differs from germline and may be a read error. The V gene is TRBV4-1, the J gene TRBJ1-5; the D gene is possibly TRBD1 (5 bases). This CDR3 is 17 amino acids long. Germline CDR1 reads MGHRA; CDR2 reads YSYEKL. The CDR3 nucleotides are TGTGCCAGCAGCCGCACCGCGGGGGGGAATAGCAATCAGCCCCAGCATTTT. This sequence encodes CASSRTAGGNSNQPQHF.

This clonotype was observed a few times. At one boundary the junction diverges from the germline segment, which might be a read error. The chain joins TRBV11-2 to TRBJ2-1, with 9 bases that match TRBD1. Germline CDR1 is SGHAT and CDR2 is FQNNGV. The CDR3 sequence is 17 residues long. CDR3 DNA: TGTGCCAGCAACTTGACCCACGGACAGGGGTACAGGGGTGAGCATTTCTTC. Protein product: CASNLTHGQGYRGEHFF.

About this clonotype: The CDR3 end shows no conserved phenylalanine or tryptophan, and so a read error is likely. The chain carries TRBV11-3 and TRBJ2-7; a weak D match, TRBD1 (6 bases). The CDR3 loop spans 13 amino acids. Trimming left V 11 bases short and J 6 bases short, with 20 bases between. Germline V CDR1 and CDR2: SGHNT, YENEEA. DNA for the CDR3: TGTGCCGGCGGACAAGGGACATCGTCCGAGCAGTACTAC. Protein product: CAGGQGTSSEQYY.